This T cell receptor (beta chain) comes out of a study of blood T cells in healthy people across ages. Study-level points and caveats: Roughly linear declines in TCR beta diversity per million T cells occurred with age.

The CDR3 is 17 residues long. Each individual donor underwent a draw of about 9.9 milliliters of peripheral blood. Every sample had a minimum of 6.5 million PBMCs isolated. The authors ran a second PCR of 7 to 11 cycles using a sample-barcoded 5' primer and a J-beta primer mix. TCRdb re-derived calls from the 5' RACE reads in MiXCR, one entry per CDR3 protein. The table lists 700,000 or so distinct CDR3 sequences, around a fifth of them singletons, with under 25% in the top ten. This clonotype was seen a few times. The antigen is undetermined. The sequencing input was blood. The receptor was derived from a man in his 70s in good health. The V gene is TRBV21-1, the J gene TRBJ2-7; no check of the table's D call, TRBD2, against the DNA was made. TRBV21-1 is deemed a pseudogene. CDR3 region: CASSKVGTPFHSYEQYF. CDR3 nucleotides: TGTGCCAGCAGCAAAGTGGGGACTCCTTTCCACTCCTACGAGCAGTACTTC.